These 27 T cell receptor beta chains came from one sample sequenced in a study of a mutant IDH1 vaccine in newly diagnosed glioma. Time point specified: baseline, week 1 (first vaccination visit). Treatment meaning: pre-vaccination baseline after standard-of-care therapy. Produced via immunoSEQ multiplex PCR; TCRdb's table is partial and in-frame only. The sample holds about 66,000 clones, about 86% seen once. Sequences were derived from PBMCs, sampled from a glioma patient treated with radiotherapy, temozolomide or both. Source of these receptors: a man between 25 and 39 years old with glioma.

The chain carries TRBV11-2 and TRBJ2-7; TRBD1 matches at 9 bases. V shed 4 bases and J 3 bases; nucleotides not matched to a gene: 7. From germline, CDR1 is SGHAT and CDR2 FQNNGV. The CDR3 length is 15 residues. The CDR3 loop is CASSSRGTGNYEQYF. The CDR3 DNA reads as TGTGCCAGCAGCTCGCGGGGGACAGGGAACTACGAGCAGTACTTC.

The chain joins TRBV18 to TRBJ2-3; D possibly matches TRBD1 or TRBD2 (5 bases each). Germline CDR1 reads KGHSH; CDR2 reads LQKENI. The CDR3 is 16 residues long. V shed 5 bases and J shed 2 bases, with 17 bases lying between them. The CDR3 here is CASSEGRLQYTDTQYF. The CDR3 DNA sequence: TGTGCCAGCTCAGAGGGACGGCTCCAATACACAGATACGCAGTATTTT. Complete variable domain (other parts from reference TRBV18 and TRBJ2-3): NAGVMQNPRHLVRRRGQEARLRCSPMKGHSHVYWYRQLPEEGLKFMVYLQKENIIDESGMPKERFSAEFPKEGPSILRIQQVVRGDSAAYFCASSEGRLQYTDTQYFGPGTRLTVL.

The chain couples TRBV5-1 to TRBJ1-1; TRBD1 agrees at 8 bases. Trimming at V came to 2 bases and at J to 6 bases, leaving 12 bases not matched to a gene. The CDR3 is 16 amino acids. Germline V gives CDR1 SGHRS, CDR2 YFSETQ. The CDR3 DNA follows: TGCGCCAGCAGCTTCCTAGGACAGGGCTCCACATCTGAAGCTTTCTTT. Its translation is CASSFLGQGSTSEAFF.

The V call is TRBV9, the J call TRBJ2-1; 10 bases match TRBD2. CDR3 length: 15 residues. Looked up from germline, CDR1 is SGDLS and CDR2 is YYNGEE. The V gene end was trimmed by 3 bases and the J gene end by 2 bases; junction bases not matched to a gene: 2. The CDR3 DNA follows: TGTGCCAGCAGCGCCAGCGGGGGGGCCTACAATGAGCAGTTCTTC. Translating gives CASSASGGAYNEQFF.

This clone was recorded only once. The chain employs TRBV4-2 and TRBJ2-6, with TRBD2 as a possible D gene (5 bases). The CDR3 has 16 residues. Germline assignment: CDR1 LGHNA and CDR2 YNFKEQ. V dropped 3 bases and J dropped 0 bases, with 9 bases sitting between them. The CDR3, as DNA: TGTGCCAGCAGCCAGGGAGCTAGCTCTGGGGCCAACGTCCTGACTTTC. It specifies CASSQGASSGANVLTF.

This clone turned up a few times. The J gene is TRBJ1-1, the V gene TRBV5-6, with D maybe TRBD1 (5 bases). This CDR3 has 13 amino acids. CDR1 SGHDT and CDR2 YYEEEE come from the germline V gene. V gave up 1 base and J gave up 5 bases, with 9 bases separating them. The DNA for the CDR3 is TGTGCCAGCAGCTTGATGCAGGGTACTGAAGCTTTCTTT. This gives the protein CASSLMQGTEAFF.

This chain's CDR3 is CASSATGQGVYEQYF. For the CDR3, the DNA is TGTGCCAGCAGCGCAACGGGACAGGGGGTGTACGAGCAGTACTTC. The chain couples TRBV21-1 to TRBJ2-7; the DNA was not used to check the table's D call, TRBD1. TRBV21-1 counts as a pseudogene. This CDR3 is 15 amino acids long.

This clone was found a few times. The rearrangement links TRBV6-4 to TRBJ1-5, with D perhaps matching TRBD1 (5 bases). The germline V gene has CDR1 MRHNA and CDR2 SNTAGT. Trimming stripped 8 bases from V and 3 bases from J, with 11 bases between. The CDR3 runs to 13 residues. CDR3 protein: CASGGTYNQPQHF. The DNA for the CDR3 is TGTGCCAGCGGCGGGACGTACAATCAGCCCCAGCATTTT.

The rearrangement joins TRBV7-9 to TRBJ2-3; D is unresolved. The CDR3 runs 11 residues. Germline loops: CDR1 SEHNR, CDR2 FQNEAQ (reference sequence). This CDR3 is CATRFTDTQYF. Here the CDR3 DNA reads TGTGCGACCAGGTTCACAGATACGCAGTATTTT.

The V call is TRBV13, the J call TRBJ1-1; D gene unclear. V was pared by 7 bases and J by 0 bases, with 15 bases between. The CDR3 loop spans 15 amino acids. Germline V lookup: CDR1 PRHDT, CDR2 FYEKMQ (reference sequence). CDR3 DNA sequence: TGTGCCAGCATGGGAGAGGCGGGAGTGAACACTGAAGCTTTCTTT. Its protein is CASMGEAGVNTEAFF.

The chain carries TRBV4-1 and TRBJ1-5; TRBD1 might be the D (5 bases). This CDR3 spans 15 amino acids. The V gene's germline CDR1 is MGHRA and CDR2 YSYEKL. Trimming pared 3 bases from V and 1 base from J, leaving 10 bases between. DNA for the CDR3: TGCGCCAGCAGCCACCCGGGACTGAGCAATCAGCCCCAGCATTTT. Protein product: CASSHPGLSNQPQHF.

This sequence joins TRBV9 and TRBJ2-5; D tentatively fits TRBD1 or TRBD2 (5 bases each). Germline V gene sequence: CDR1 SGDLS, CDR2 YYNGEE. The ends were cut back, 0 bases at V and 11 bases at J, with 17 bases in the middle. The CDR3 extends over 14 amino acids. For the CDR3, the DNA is TGTGCCAGCAGCGTAGTGGAAGGGTTGGGGGAGCAGTACTTC. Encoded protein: CASSVVEGLGEQYF.

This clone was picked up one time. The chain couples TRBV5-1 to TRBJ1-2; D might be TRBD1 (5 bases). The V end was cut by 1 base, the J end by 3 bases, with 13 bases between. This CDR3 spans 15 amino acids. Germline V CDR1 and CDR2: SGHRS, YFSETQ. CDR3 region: CASSLLRGADYGYTF. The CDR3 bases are TGCGCCAGCAGCTTGCTAAGGGGCGCTGACTATGGCTACACCTTC.

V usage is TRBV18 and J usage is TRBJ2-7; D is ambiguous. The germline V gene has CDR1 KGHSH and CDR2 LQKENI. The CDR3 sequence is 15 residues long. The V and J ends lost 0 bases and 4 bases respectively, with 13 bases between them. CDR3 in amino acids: CASSPPSKPVYEQYF. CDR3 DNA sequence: TGTGCCAGCTCACCACCTTCCAAACCAGTTTACGAGCAGTACTTC.

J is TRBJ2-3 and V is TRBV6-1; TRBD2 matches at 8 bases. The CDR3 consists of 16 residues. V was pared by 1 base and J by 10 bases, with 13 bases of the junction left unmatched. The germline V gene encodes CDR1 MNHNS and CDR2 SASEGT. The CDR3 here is CASSEGYAGGPTAQYF. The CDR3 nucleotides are TGTGCCAGCAGTGAAGGGTACGCGGGGGGCCCTACGGCGCAGTATTTT.

Here the CDR3 reads CASSSLGQSMNTEAFF. CDR3 bases: TGTGCCAGCAGCTCATTGGGACAGAGTATGAACACTGAAGCTTTCTTT. The chain uses TRBV7-8 and TRBJ1-1, with 7 nucleotides matching TRBD1. Germline trimming cut 4 bases from V and 0 bases from J; bases unmatched to any gene: 8. The CDR3 has 16 residues. CDR1 and CDR2 (germline): SGHVS, FQNEAQ. The whole variable domain, remainder taken from reference TRBV7-8 and TRBJ1-1, is GAGVSQSPRYKVAKRGQDVALRCDPISGHVSLFWYQQALGQGPEFLTYFQNEAQLDKSGLPSDRFFAERPEGSVSTLKIQRTQQEDSAVYLCASSSLGQSMNTEAFFGQGTRLTVV.

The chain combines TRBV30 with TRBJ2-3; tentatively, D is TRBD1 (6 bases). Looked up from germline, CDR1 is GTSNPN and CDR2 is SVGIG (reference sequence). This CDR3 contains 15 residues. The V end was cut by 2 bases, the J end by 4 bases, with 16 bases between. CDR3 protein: CAWSNSRDIPDTQYF. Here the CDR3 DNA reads TGTGCCTGGAGTAATAGCAGGGACATCCCAGATACGCAGTATTTT.

CDR3 bases: TGTGCCAGCAGCCCACAAAGACTTACCACTGAAGCTTTCTTT. It yields the protein CASSPQRLTTEAFF. The chain uses TRBV11-2 and TRBJ1-1; D remains ambiguous. V lost 5 bases to trimming and J lost 4 bases, with 14 bases between them. The CDR3 runs to 14 residues. Germline V gene data show CDR1 as SGHAT and CDR2 as FQNNGV.

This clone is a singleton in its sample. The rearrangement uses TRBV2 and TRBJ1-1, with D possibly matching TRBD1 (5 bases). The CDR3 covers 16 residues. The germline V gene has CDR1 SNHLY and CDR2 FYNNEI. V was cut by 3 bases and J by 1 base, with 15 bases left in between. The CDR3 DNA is TGTGCCAGCAGTGATTATCAGGGAATGGGGAACACTGAAGCTTTCTTT. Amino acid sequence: CASSDYQGMGNTEAFF.

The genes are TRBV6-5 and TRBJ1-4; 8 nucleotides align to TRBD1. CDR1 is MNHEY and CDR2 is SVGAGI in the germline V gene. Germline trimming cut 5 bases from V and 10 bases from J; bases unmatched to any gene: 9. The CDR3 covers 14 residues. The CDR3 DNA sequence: TGTGCCAGCAGTCCGACAGGGGAGTTCGGAAAACTGTTTTTT. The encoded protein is CASSPTGEFGKLFF.

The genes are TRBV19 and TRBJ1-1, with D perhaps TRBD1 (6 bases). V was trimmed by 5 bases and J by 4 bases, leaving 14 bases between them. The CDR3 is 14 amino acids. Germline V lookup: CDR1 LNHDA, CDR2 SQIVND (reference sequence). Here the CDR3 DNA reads TGTGCCAGTAGTGTACAGGGTCGGGGCACTGAAGCTTTCTTT. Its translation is CASSVQGRGTEAFF.

This chain's CDR3 is CASSTGQIPLLETQYF. The DNA of the CDR3 is TGTGCCAGCAGCACGGGACAGATCCCGCTGCTGGAGACCCAGTACTTC. The J gene is TRBJ2-5, the V gene TRBV5-6, with 7 positions matching TRBD1. In germline, CDR1 is SGHDT, CDR2 YYEEEE. V lost 4 bases to trimming and J lost 5 bases; unmatched junction nucleotides: 14. The CDR3 is 16 residues long. Looking up the rest from reference TRBV5-6 and TRBJ2-5 gives the full variable domain: DAGVTQSPTHLIKTRGQQVTLRCSPKSGHDTVSWYQQALGQGPQFIFQYYEEEERQRGNFPDRFSGHQFPNYSSELNVNALLLGDSALYLCASSTGQIPLLETQYFGPGTRLLVL.

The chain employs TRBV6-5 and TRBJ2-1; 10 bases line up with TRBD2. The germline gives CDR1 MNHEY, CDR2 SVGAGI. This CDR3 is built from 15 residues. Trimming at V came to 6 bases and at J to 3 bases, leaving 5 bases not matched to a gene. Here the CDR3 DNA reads TGTGCCAGCAGCCCACTAGCGGGGAACTACAATGAGCAGTTCTTC. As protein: CASSPLAGNYNEQFF.

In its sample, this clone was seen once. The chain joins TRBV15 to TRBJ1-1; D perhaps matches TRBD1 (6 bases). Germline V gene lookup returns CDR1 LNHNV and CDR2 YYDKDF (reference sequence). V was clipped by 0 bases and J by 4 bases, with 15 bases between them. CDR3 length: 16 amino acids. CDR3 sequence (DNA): TGTGCCACCAGCAGAGATCCCAGGGGCGGGGGCACTGAAGCTTTCTTT. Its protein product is CATSRDPRGGGTEAFF.

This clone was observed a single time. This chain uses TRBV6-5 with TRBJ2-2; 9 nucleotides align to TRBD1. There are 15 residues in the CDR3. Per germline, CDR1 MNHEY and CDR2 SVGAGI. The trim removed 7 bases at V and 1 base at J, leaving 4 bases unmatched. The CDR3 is CASTPGQGNTGELFF. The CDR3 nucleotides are TGTGCCAGCACCCCGGGACAGGGGAACACCGGGGAGCTGTTTTTT.

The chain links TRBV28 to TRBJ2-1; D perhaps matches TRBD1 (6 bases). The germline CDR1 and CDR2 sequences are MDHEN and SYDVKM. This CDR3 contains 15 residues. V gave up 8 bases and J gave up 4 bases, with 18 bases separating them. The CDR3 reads CASRYTDRSYNEQFF. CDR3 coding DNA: TGTGCCAGCCGTTACACCGACAGGTCGTACAATGAGCAGTTCTTC.

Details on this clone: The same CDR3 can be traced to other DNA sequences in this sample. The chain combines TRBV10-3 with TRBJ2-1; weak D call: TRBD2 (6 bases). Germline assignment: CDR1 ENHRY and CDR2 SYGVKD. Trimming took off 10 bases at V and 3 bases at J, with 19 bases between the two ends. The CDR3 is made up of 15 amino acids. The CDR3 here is CASAGGGIIYNEQFF. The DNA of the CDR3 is TGTGCCAGCGCGGGTGGGGGGATAATCTACAATGAGCAGTTCTTC.